These 27 T cell receptor beta chains were all obtained from the same sample, sequenced in a study of CD8+ T cells in alopecia areata. It was cDNA, reverse transcribed from extracted RNA, that served as the sequencing template. Sequenced by immunoSEQ multiplex PCR; TCRdb stores in-frame clones only, minus some. This repertoire shows 90,000 to 100,000 clones, 41% found once; its top ten account for about 1.2%. Sequenced input: CD4+ T cells sorted from blood. Every receptor here comes from a human donor with alopecia areata.

The chain couples TRBV29-1 to TRBJ2-7; 8 positions match TRBD1. Germline trimming cut 7 bases from V and 7 bases from J; bases unmatched to any gene: 12. This CDR3 is 13 amino acids long. The germline V gene has CDR1 SQVTM and CDR2 ANQGSEA. The DNA for the CDR3 is TGCAGCGGTCAACTGACAGGGGACGGGGAGCAGTACTTC. It encodes CSGQLTGDGEQYF.

The sample holds a few counts of this clone. The chain uses TRBV5-6 and TRBJ2-7; D might be TRBD1 (6 bases). The CDR3 sequence is 13 residues long. Germline CDR1 reads SGHDT; CDR2 reads YYEEEE. V dropped 2 bases and J dropped 12 bases, with 18 bases sitting between them. This chain's CDR3 is CASSFRTDSRAYF. The CDR3 DNA reads as TGTGCCAGCAGCTTCAGGACAGATTCCCGGGCGTACTTC.

V is TRBV5-4 and J is TRBJ2-6, with D unresolved. The germline V and J ends were trimmed by 0 bases and 1 base, with 5 bases remaining between them. CDR3 length: 15 residues. CDR1 and CDR2 from the germline V gene are SGHNT and YYREEE (reference sequence). CDR3 coding DNA: TGTGCCAGCAGCTTGGGAAAGTCTGGGGCCAACGTCCTGACTTTC. This encodes CASSLGKSGANVLTF.

The sample holds a few counts of this clone. J is TRBJ1-1 and V is TRBV29-1; weak D call: TRBD1 (5 bases). Trimming left V 4 bases short and J 5 bases short, with 14 bases between. The CDR3 contains 13 residues. Germline V CDR1 and CDR2: SQVTM, ANQGSEA. The CDR3 region has the DNA TGCAGCGTTGGCTTCAGCGAGGGGACTGAAGCTTTCTTT. Protein product: CSVGFSEGTEAFF.

Here the CDR3 reads CASRDTSSGEQYF. CDR3 bases: TGTGCCAGCAGGGACACTAGCTCGGGGGAGCAGTACTTC. The gene calls are TRBV2 and TRBJ2-7, with D maybe TRBD2 (6 bases). This CDR3 is 13 amino acids long. Deletions cut 6 bases from V and 7 bases from J, with 16 bases between. The germline CDR1 and CDR2 sequences are SNHLY and FYNNEI. Based on the CDR3 plus reference TRBV2 and TRBJ2-7, the full variable domain is EPEVTQTPSHQVTQMGQEVILRCVPISNHLYFYWYRQILGQKVEFLVSFYNNEISEKSEIFDDQFSVERPDGSNFTLKIRSTKLEDSAMYFCASRDTSSGEQYFGPGTRLTVT.

The chain joins TRBV18 to TRBJ2-7; D ambiguous. Between the trimmed V and J ends, which lost 3 bases and 0 bases, there was a span of 12 bases. CDR1 is KGHSH, CDR2 LQKENI, per germline. The length of the CDR3 is 15 residues. The CDR3 protein is CASSPSTVSSYEQYF. The CDR3 nucleotides are TGTGCCAGCTCACCTTCGACGGTGAGCTCCTACGAGCAGTACTTC.

The V gene is TRBV6-6, the J gene TRBJ1-5, with D perhaps TRBD1 (5 bases). The length of the CDR3 is 14 residues. Germline lookup yields CDR1 MNHNY and CDR2 SVGAGI (reference sequence). V shed 3 bases and J shed 5 bases, with 11 bases lying between them. CDR3 sequence reads: CASSYPGGHQPQHF. The CDR3, as DNA: TGTGCCAGCAGTTATCCCGGGGGACATCAGCCCCAGCATTTT.

This clone came up many times. This chain links TRBV28 with TRBJ2-5; TRBD2 might be the D (7 bases). The V end lost 2 bases, the J end lost 4 bases, and 14 bases lay between the germline ends. The CDR3 spans 15 residues. CDR1 and CDR2 (germline): MDHEN, SYDVKM. CDR3 bases: TGTGCCAGCAGTTTACGGGGGGCGCAAGGAGAGACCCAGTACTTC. Protein sequence: CASSLRGAQGETQYF.

V is TRBV7-9 and J is TRBJ2-3; D is undetermined. The V gene's germline CDR1 is SEHNR and CDR2 FQNEAQ (reference sequence). CDR3 size: 11 residues. The V gene lost 5 bases and the J gene lost 5 bases, with 5 bases spanning the gap. CDR3 bases: TGTGCCAGCAGCCCTATAGATACGCAGTATTTT. Its translation is CASSPIDTQYF.

This clone was counted a few times. The V and J genes are TRBV2 and TRBJ1-2; no definite D call. V dropped 1 base and J dropped 3 bases, with 6 bases sitting between them. Germline CDR1 SNHLY, CDR2 FYNNEI. CDR3 length: 13 amino acids. CDR3 protein: CASSEDSDYGYTF. The DNA of the CDR3 is TGTGCCAGCAGTGAAGACAGCGACTATGGCTACACCTTC.

The chain uses TRBV2 and TRBJ2-6; a weak D match, TRBD1 (5 bases). Deletions cut 4 bases from V and 3 bases from J, with 10 bases between. The CDR3 is 15 amino acids. The germline gives CDR1 SNHLY, CDR2 FYNNEI. CDR3 in DNA: TGTGCCAGCAGTGTACAGGCCCTTGGGGCCAACGTCCTGACTTTC. This gives the protein CASSVQALGANVLTF.

This chain connects TRBV6-5 to TRBJ1-5; TRBD1 is a possible D gene (6 bases). Germline V gene lookup returns CDR1 MNHEY and CDR2 SVGAGI. The CDR3 loop spans 13 amino acids. Trimming left V 6 bases short and J 7 bases short, with 13 bases between. This CDR3 is CASRGGLTQPQHF. For the CDR3, the DNA is TGTGCCAGCAGGGGGGGCCTCACCCAGCCCCAGCATTTT.

This clone has just a few counts. The V call is TRBV7-9, the J call TRBJ1-4; no clear D gene. The CDR3 has 13 residues. Germline loops: CDR1 SEHNR, CDR2 FQNEAQ (reference sequence). V lost 7 bases and J 7 bases, leaving 13 bases between the germline ends. The CDR3 sequence is CASNWAAGEKLFF. DNA of the CDR3: TGTGCCAGCAACTGGGCAGCGGGTGAAAAACTGTTTTTT.

The chain has TRBV29-1 and TRBJ1-1; TRBD1 agrees at 8 bases. The CDR3 contains 15 residues. The germline gives CDR1 SQVTM, CDR2 ANQGSEA. V lost 4 bases and J lost 1; bases outside the gene matches: 8. CDR3 bases: TGCAGCGTTGGATTGCCGGGGACAGGGAACACTGAAGCTTTCTTT. Its protein is CSVGLPGTGNTEAFF.

The rearrangement joins TRBV27 to TRBJ2-7; 10 positions match TRBD2. V lost 2 bases to trimming and J lost 3 bases; unmatched junction nucleotides: 10. This CDR3 contains 17 residues. CDR1 MNHEY and CDR2 SMNVEV come from the germline V gene (reference sequence). This chain's CDR3 is CASSLPRLAGDYYEQYF. The CDR3 nucleotides read TGTGCCAGCAGTTTACCCCGACTAGCGGGCGACTACTACGAGCAGTACTTC.

The chain is built from TRBV6-1 and TRBJ2-7; D is possibly TRBD1 (6 bases). V was clipped by 4 bases and J by 7 bases, with 8 bases between them. Germline CDR1 reads MNHNS; CDR2 reads SASEGT. This CDR3 contains 11 residues. CDR3 in DNA: TGTGCCAGCAGTGGGACAGAGGAGCAGTACTTC. It encodes CASSGTEEQYF.

This clone has more than one count but fewer than ten. The chain carries TRBV30 and TRBJ1-5; 9 bases fit TRBD1. The CDR3 has 14 amino acids. V dropped 4 bases and J dropped 3; count of bases not matched to a gene: 4. Germline loops: CDR1 GTSNPN, CDR2 SVGIG (reference sequence). The CDR3 DNA reads TGTGCCTGGAACCGGGACAGGGACAATCAGCCCCAGCATTTT. Protein product: CAWNRDRDNQPQHF.

The chain recombines TRBV27 with TRBJ2-7; D not certain. Germline-derived CDR1 and CDR2 are MNHEY and SMNVEV (reference sequence). This CDR3 spans 14 amino acids. V was clipped by 5 bases and J by 3 bases, with 14 bases between them. CDR3 protein: CASSRRAEGYEQYF. The CDR3 bases are TGTGCCAGCAGTCGCCGGGCGGAAGGCTACGAGCAGTACTTC.

The chain links TRBV30 to TRBJ2-7; 7 nucleotides match TRBD1. The CDR3 has 14 residues. V shed 3 bases and J 5 bases; nucleotides not matched to a gene: 10. Germline V gene data show CDR1 as GTSNPN and CDR2 as SVGIG (reference sequence). In nucleotides, the CDR3 is TGTGCCTGGAGGCCAGGGGGAAGTCAGAACGAGCAGTACTTC. It codes for CAWRPGGSQNEQYF.

The chain has TRBV6-5 and TRBJ2-3; 8 bases line up with TRBD1. The CDR3 contains 14 residues. From germline, CDR1 is MNHEY and CDR2 SVGAGI. J lost 4 bases, V lost 1 base, and 1 base had no gene match. CDR3 sequence (DNA): TGTGCCAGCAGTTACTGGACAGGGTCAGATACGCAGTATTTT. This translates into CASSYWTGSDTQYF.

The chain carries TRBV9 and TRBJ1-1, with no clear D. This CDR3 is 14 amino acids long. V gave up 1 base and J gave up 4 bases, with 11 bases separating them. Germline V CDR1 and CDR2: SGDLS, YYNGEE. The CDR3 sequence: CASSVTGSGTEAFF. The CDR3 DNA is TGTGCCAGCAGCGTAACGGGGTCGGGCACTGAAGCTTTCTTT.

This clone showed up just once. The chain combines TRBV5-1 with TRBJ2-6; 10 nucleotides line up with TRBD1. CDR3 length: 18 amino acids. The germline V gene encodes CDR1 SGHRS and CDR2 YFSETQ. The junction had 9 bases not matched to a gene; V was cut back by 6 bases and J by 0 bases. This CDR3 reads CASKDWGTGDSGANVLTF. In nucleotides, the CDR3 is TGCGCCAGCAAGGATTGGGGGACAGGGGACTCTGGGGCCAACGTCCTGACTTTC.

The CDR3 DNA is TGCGCCAGCAGCTTGAGGTCAGGGGGCCCCTACGAGCAGTACTTC. Its translation: CASSLRSGGPYEQYF. This chain uses TRBV5-1 with TRBJ2-7, with 8 bases aligning to TRBD1. Unmatched junction bases numbered 5, after V lost 1 base and J lost 2 bases. Germline V gene sequence: CDR1 SGHRS, CDR2 YFSETQ. This CDR3 comprises 15 residues.

V is TRBV18 and J is TRBJ2-3, with D maybe TRBD2 (5 bases). V was shortened by 3 bases and J by 4 bases, with 8 bases between the two germline ends. Looked up from germline, CDR1 is KGHSH and CDR2 is LQKENI. The CDR3 has 13 residues. The CDR3 sequence is CASSPPGADTQYF. The CDR3 DNA reads as TGTGCCAGCTCACCTCCCGGGGCAGATACGCAGTATTTT.

V gene TRBV30 combines with J gene TRBJ1-4; D is unresolved. The V end lost 5 bases, the J end lost 2 bases, and 12 bases lay between the germline ends. The germline V gene has CDR1 GTSNPN and CDR2 SVGIG (reference sequence). The CDR3 extends over 14 amino acids. CDR3 DNA: TGTGCCTGGTCTAGACTGGGCACTAATGAAAAACTGTTTTTT. Amino acids: CAWSRLGTNEKLFF.

This chain connects TRBV9 to TRBJ2-1, with TRBD2 as a possible D gene (6 bases). This CDR3 is 13 amino acids long. Trimming stripped 4 bases from V and 10 bases from J, with 15 bases between. Germline V lookup: CDR1 SGDLS, CDR2 YYNGEE. The CDR3 nucleotides are TGTGCCAGCAGCCTCCCCGGCAGCGGGGAGCAGTTCTTC. It encodes CASSLPGSGEQFF.

The V gene is TRBV4-1, the J gene TRBJ2-7; a weak D match, TRBD2 (5 bases). Germline V CDR1 and CDR2: MGHRA, YSYEKL. V gave up 0 bases and J gave up 0 bases, with 15 bases separating them. CDR3 size: 17 residues. Here the CDR3 DNA reads TGCGCCAGCAGCCAAGACATCGGGCGGGTACTCTCCTACGAGCAGTACTTC. It translates to CASSQDIGRVLSYEQYF.